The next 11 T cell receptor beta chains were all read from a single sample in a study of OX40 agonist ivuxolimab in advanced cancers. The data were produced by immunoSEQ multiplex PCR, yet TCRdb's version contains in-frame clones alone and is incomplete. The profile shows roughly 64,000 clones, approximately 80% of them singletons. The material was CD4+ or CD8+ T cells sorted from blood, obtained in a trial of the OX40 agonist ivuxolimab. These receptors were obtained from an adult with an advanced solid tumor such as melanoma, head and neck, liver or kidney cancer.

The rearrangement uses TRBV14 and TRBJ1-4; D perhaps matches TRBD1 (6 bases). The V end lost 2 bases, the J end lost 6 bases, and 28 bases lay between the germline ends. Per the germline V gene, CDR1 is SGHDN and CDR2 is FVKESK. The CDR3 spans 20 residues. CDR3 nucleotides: TGTGCCAGCAGCCAAAAGGGAGAGGGGGAGAGGCGGGTAGGATATGAAAAACTGTTTTTT. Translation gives CASSQKGEGERRVGYEKLFF.

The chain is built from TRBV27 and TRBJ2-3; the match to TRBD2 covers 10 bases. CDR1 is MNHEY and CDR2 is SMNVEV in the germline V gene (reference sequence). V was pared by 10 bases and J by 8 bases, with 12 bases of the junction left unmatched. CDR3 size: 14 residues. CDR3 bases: TGTGCCACCCAAGCGGGGGGGCTCCGAATTACGCAGTATTTT. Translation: CATQAGGLRITQYF.

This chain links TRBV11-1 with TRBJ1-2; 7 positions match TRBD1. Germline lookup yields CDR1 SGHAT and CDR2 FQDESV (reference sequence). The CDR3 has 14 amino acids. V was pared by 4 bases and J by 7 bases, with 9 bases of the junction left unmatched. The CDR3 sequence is CASSSRDRLLGYTF. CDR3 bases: TGTGCCAGCAGCTCCCGGGACAGATTGCTTGGCTACACCTTC.

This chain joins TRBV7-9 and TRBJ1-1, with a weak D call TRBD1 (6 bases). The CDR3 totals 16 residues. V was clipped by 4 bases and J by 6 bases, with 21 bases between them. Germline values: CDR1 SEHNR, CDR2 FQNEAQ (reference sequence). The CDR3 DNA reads TGTGCCAGCAGCTCACTCCCGTTCGCGGGGGCCGCTGAAGCTTTCTTT. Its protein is CASSSLPFAGAAEAFF.

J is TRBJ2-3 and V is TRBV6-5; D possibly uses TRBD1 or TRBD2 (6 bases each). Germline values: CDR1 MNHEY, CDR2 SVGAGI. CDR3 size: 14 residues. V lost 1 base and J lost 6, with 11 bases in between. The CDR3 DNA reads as TGTGCCAGCAGTTACTGGGGGGCCCTCGATACGCAGTATTTT. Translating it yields CASSYWGALDTQYF.

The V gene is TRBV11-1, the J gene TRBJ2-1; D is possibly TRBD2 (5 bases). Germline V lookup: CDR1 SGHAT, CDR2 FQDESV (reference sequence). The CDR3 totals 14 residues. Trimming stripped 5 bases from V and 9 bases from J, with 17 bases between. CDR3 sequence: CASSPVVSASEQFF. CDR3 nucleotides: TGTGCCAGCAGCCCCGTCGTTAGCGCGTCTGAGCAGTTCTTC.

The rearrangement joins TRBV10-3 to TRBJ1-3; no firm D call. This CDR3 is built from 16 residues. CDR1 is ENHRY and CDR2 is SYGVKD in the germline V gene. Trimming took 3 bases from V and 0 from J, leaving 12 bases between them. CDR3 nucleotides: TGTGCCATCAGTGACAGTGTCTCTAGCTCTGGAAACACCATATATTTT. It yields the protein CAISDSVSSSGNTIYF.

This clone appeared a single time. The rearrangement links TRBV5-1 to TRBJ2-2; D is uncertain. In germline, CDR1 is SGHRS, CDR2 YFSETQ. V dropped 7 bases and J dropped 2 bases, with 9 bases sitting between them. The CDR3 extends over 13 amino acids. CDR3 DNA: TGCGCCAGCGGAGCCCGAAACACCGGGGAGCTGTTTTTT. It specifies CASGARNTGELFF.

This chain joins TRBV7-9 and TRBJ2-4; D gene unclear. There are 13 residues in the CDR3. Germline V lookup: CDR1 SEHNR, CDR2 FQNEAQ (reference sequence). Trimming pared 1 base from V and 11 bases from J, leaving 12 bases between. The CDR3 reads CASSLEGQALQYF. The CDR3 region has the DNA TGTGCCAGCAGCTTAGAGGGCCAGGCACTTCAGTACTTC.

CDR3 residues: CAISVVNEQFF. DNA for the CDR3: TGTGCCATCAGTGTTGTCAATGAGCAGTTCTTC. V usage is TRBV10-3 and J usage is TRBJ2-1; D call uncertain. The CDR3 is 11 amino acids. Germline assignment: CDR1 ENHRY and CDR2 SYGVKD. V dropped 4 bases and J dropped 6 bases, with 4 bases sitting between them.

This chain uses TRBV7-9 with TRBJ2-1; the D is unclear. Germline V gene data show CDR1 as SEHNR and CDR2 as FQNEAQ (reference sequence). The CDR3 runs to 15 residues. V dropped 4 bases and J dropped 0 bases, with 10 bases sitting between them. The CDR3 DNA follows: TGTGCCAGCAGCTATGCCGGCCCCTCCTACAATGAGCAGTTCTTC. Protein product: CASSYAGPSYNEQFF. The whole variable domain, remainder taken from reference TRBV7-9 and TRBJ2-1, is DTGVSQNPRHKITKRGQNVTFRCDPISEHNRLYWYRQTLGQGPEFLTYFQNEAQLEKSRLLSDRFSAERPKGSFSTLEIQRTEQGDSAMYLCASSYAGPSYNEQFFGPGTRLTVL.